One sample yielded the 27 T cell receptor beta chains listed below, sequenced in a study of T cell changes during pregnancy in multiple sclerosis (dated by TCRdb to about 2019). Library generation was performed with the immunoSEQ multiplex PCR assay. This immuneACCESS table, as held by TCRdb, lists in-frame sequences with V and J called but not all clones. Of the missing ones, under half trace to an unresolved V gene in checked studies; the others have no known cause. In this sample the table shows around 84,000 clones, nearly 95% of which occur a single time. Of the sample, more than 0.75% falls within the top ten clones. This material consisted of peripheral blood, taken in the second trimester of pregnancy. Receptors originate from a female donor in good health, enrolled as a control in a pregnancy study.

The gene calls are TRBV5-6 and TRBJ1-5; 10 bases line up with TRBD1. The CDR3 extends over 19 amino acids. J was trimmed by 0 bases and V by 5 bases; bases with no gene match: 14. Germline lookup yields CDR1 SGHDT and CDR2 YYEEEE. This chain's CDR3 is CASSYFGTGALHSNQPQHF. CDR3 DNA sequence: TGTGCCAGCAGTTACTTCGGGACAGGGGCCCTTCATAGCAATCAGCCCCAGCATTTT.

The J gene is TRBJ2-1, the V gene TRBV15, with TRBD2 matching over 8 bases. Germline lookup yields CDR1 LNHNV and CDR2 YYDKDF (reference sequence). CDR3 length: 18 amino acids. With 1 base clipped from V and 5 bases from J, the junction kept 13 bases outside the gene matches. The CDR3 DNA reads TGTGCCACCAGCAGAGTGCGGGGGGTCAGCGGGAGAGACAATGAGCAGTTCTTC. This codes for CATSRVRGVSGRDNEQFF.

This clone was counted a single time. The V and J genes are TRBV7-2 and TRBJ2-7; 8 bases map to TRBD2. V gave up 5 bases and J gave up 0 bases; unmatched junction bases: 9. This CDR3 region has 16 residues. CDR1 and CDR2 from the germline V gene are SGHTA and FQGNSA. CDR3 sequence (DNA): TGTGCCAGCAGCGGGGGAAGCGGGACTAGCTCCTACGAGCAGTACTTC. This translates into CASSGGSGTSSYEQYF.

This clone was seen only once. The chain is built from TRBV19 and TRBJ2-2; 8 positions match TRBD2. The V and J ends lost 6 bases and 5 bases, in that order; junction bases with no gene match: 5. CDR3 length: 14 residues. Germline CDR1 LNHDA, CDR2 SQIVND (reference sequence). This CDR3 is CASRSGSRTGELFF. The CDR3 nucleotides are TGTGCCAGTAGAAGCGGGAGCAGGACCGGGGAGCTGTTTTTT.

This sequence joins TRBV19 and TRBJ2-1; 8 nucleotides agree with TRBD2. Germline-derived CDR1 and CDR2 are LNHDA and SQIVND (reference sequence). The CDR3 extends over 17 amino acids. Trimming removed 0 bases from V and 1 base from J; junction bases left unmatched: 5. CDR3 nucleotide sequence: TGTGCCAGTAGTATAGATCAAAGCGGGAGATCCTACAATGAGCAGTTCTTC. It specifies CASSIDQSGRSYNEQFF.

This sequence joins TRBV6-5 and TRBJ2-2, with 8 bases lining up with TRBD2. This CDR3 region has 14 residues. V shed 6 bases, J shed 5 bases, and the junction held 5 bases outside the gene matches. From germline, CDR1 is MNHEY and CDR2 SVGAGI. CDR3 nucleotides: TGTGCCAGCAGCCCCAGCGGGAGTACCGGGGAGCTGTTTTTT. It specifies CASSPSGSTGELFF.

V gene TRBV11-2 combines with J gene TRBJ2-7; D possibly corresponds to TRBD2 (8 bases). The CDR3 contains 16 residues. Germline values: CDR1 SGHAT, CDR2 FQNNGV. Trimming removed 5 bases from V and 5 bases from J, with 22 bases in between. DNA for the CDR3: TGTGCCAGCAGCCCAGGGGGAAGCGGGAGTCCGCACGAGCAGTACTTC. Amino acid sequence: CASSPGGSGSPHEQYF.

The CDR3 DNA sequence: TGTGCCACCCAGGCGGGACCCGGCTACGAGCAGTACTTC. It yields the protein CATQAGPGYEQYF. J is TRBJ2-7 and V is TRBV14, with a weak D call TRBD2 (6 bases). The CDR3 covers 13 residues. Trimming removed 10 bases at V and 3 bases at J, with 16 bases between. Germline lookup yields CDR1 SGHDN and CDR2 FVKESK. The whole variable domain, remainder taken from reference TRBV14 and TRBJ2-7, is EAGVTQFPSHSVIEKGQTVTLRCDPISGHDNLYWYRRVMGKEIKFLLHFVKESKQDESGMPNNRFLAERTGGTYSTLKVQPAELEDSGVYFCATQAGPGYEQYFGPGTRLTVT.

This clone was seen once. The V call is TRBV27, the J call TRBJ1-5; D is undetermined. The V end was cut by 4 bases, the J end by 0 bases, with 4 bases between. The CDR3 length is 13 residues. CDR1 is MNHEY and CDR2 is SMNVEV in the germline V gene (reference sequence). The CDR3, as DNA: TGTGCCAGCAGTTCTACTAGCAATCAGCCCCAGCATTTT. This gives the protein CASSSTSNQPQHF.

J is TRBJ2-1 and V is TRBV4-1, with 8 bases matching TRBD2. Germline loops: CDR1 MGHRA, CDR2 YSYEKL. V lost 0 bases and J lost 9; bases outside the gene matches: 13. The CDR3 totals 17 residues. The CDR3 sequence: CASSQDFALAGRREQFF. CDR3 DNA sequence: TGCGCCAGCAGCCAAGATTTTGCCTTAGCGGGACGGCGTGAGCAGTTCTTC.

V and J are TRBV15 and TRBJ2-2; the D gene is possibly TRBD1 (6 bases). V was pared by 5 bases and J by 4 bases, with 8 bases between. CDR1 is LNHNV, CDR2 YYDKDF, per germline (reference sequence). CDR3 length: 13 amino acids. CDR3 region: CATSVRGTGELFF. The CDR3 nucleotides read TGTGCCACCAGCGTCAGGGGCACCGGGGAGCTGTTTTTT.

V usage is TRBV27 and J usage is TRBJ2-7; D might be TRBD1 (5 bases). CDR3 length: 14 residues. V was pared by 5 bases and J by 2 bases, with 13 bases between. The V gene's germline CDR1 is MNHEY and CDR2 SMNVEV (reference sequence). The CDR3 DNA is TGTGCCAGCAGTGTAACAGGCTCCCCCTACGAGCAGTACTTC. It is translated as CASSVTGSPYEQYF.

J is TRBJ2-3 and V is TRBV27, with 11 bases matching TRBD2. Germline trimming cut 5 bases from V and 6 bases from J; bases unmatched to any gene: 4. CDR3 length: 14 residues. Germline CDR1 is MNHEY and CDR2 is SMNVEV (reference sequence). The CDR3 DNA sequence: TGTGCCAGCAGTGCCCTAGCGGGGGGTGATACGCAGTATTTT. This sequence encodes CASSALAGGDTQYF.

The rearrangement joins TRBV11-1 to TRBJ2-7; 7 nucleotides align to TRBD2. Germline CDR1 is SGHAT and CDR2 is FQDESV (reference sequence). CDR3 length equals 16 residues. The V and J ends lost 1 base and 0 bases, in that order; junction bases with no gene match: 6. In DNA, the CDR3 is TGTGCCAGCAGCTTAGACGGCGGGAGCCTCTCCTACGAGCAGTACTTC. It encodes CASSLDGGSLSYEQYF. Full variable domain (outside the CDR3, taken from reference TRBV11-1 and TRBJ2-7): EAEVAQSPRYKITEKSQAVAFWCDPISGHATLYWYRQILGQGPELLVQFQDESVVDDSQLPKDRFSAERLKGVDSTLKIQPAELGDSAMYLCASSLDGGSLSYEQYFGPGTRLTVT.

The chain employs TRBV7-2 and TRBJ2-2, with 11 bases lining up with TRBD2. Germline V gene data show CDR1 as SGHTA and CDR2 as FQGNSA. The CDR3 sequence is 15 residues long. The V and J ends lost 6 bases and 7 bases, in that order; junction bases with no gene match: 7. CDR3: CASSLLAGAGGELFF. CDR3 sequence (DNA): TGTGCCAGCAGTCTACTAGCGGGAGCGGGCGGGGAGCTGTTTTTT.

The chain recombines TRBV19 with TRBJ2-1; TRBD2 agrees at 9 bases. With 0 bases clipped from V and 7 bases from J, the junction kept 13 bases outside the gene matches. The CDR3 length is 18 residues. Germline V gene data show CDR1 as LNHDA and CDR2 as SQIVND (reference sequence). Here the CDR3 DNA reads TGTGCCAGTAGTATAGATCTCGAGATAGCGGGAGCAGGTAATGAGCAGTTCTTC. This translates into CASSIDLEIAGAGNEQFF.

J is TRBJ1-2 and V is TRBV2; 9 bases agree with TRBD1. The trim removed 8 bases at V and 8 bases at J, leaving 18 bases unmatched. The CDR3 has 16 amino acids. Germline V gene lookup returns CDR1 SNHLY and CDR2 FYNNEI. Here the CDR3 reads CASGGTGSAPVEGYTF. In DNA form, the CDR3 reads TGTGCCAGCGGAGGGACAGGGAGCGCCCCCGTGGAAGGCTACACCTTC.

This clone appeared a single time. The genes are TRBV5-8 and TRBJ2-1; 9 bases map to TRBD2. The CDR3 is 15 residues long. The J segment lost 2 bases and the V segment lost 3 bases, leaving 3 bases of the junction unmatched. Germline lookup yields CDR1 SGHTS and CDR2 YDEGEE. CDR3 nucleotide sequence: TGTGCCAGCAGCTCGGGACTAGCTCCCTACAATGAGCAGTTCTTC. Translating it yields CASSSGLAPYNEQFF.

This chain uses TRBV21-1 with TRBJ2-4; the tabulated D call, TRBD2, remains unverified against the DNA. TRBV21-1 represents a pseudogene. The length of the CDR3 is 16 residues. As DNA, the CDR3 is TGTGCCAGCAATCACGGGGGAATTTTAGCCAAAAACATTCAGTACTTC. It yields the protein CASNHGGILAKNIQYF.

The V gene is TRBV7-9, the J gene TRBJ1-1; perhaps TRBD1 as D (6 bases). Germline CDR1 is SEHNR and CDR2 is FQNEAQ (reference sequence). The V end was cut by 5 bases, the J end by 5 bases, with 12 bases between. This CDR3 comprises 13 residues. CDR3 sequence (DNA): TGTGCCAGCAGCGAAAACAGGGTTACTGAAGCTTTCTTT. Amino acid sequence: CASSENRVTEAFF.

The CDR3, as DNA: TGTGCCAGTAGTATGCGGCTAGCGGGAGAATTAGGAACCGGGGAGCTGTTTTTT. Protein: CASSMRLAGELGTGELFF. The chain is built from TRBV19 and TRBJ2-2; the match to TRBD2 covers 10 bases. J was trimmed by 5 bases and V by 3 bases; bases with no gene match: 12. The CDR3 is 18 amino acids. The germline CDR1 and CDR2 sequences are LNHDA and SQIVND (reference sequence). Based on the CDR3 plus reference TRBV19 and TRBJ2-2, the full variable domain is DGGITQSPKYLFRKEGQNVTLSCEQNLNHDAMYWYRQDPGQGLRLIYYSQIVNDFQKGDIAEGYSVSREKKESFPLTVTSAQKNPTAFYLCASSMRLAGELGTGELFFGEGSRLTVL.

This chain links TRBV27 with TRBJ1-1; 9 bases map to TRBD1. J gave up 4 bases and V 6 bases, and 6 bases lay outside the gene matches. CDR1 and CDR2 (germline): MNHEY, SMNVEV (reference sequence). CDR3 length: 14 residues. The CDR3 protein is CASRTQGAVTEAFF. As DNA, the CDR3 is TGTGCCAGCAGGACACAGGGGGCGGTCACTGAAGCTTTCTTT.

The chain joins TRBV27 to TRBJ2-2, with D unresolved. This CDR3 is built from 14 residues. Germline V gene data show CDR1 as MNHEY and CDR2 as SMNVEV (reference sequence). Trimming took 3 bases from V and 5 from J, leaving 10 bases between them. CDR3 in amino acids: CASSFRWATGELFF. The CDR3 DNA reads as TGTGCCAGCAGTTTCAGGTGGGCGACCGGGGAGCTGTTTTTT.

In its sample, this clone was seen once. The chain employs TRBV19 and TRBJ1-4, with TRBD1 as a possible D gene (6 bases). Germline loops: CDR1 LNHDA, CDR2 SQIVND (reference sequence). This CDR3 region has 14 residues. The V end was cut by 3 bases, the J end by 7 bases, with 12 bases between. The CDR3 here is CASSIPDSTEKLFF. The CDR3 nucleotides read TGTGCCAGTAGTATTCCGGACAGCACTGAAAAACTGTTTTTT.

J is TRBJ1-6 and V is TRBV4-2, with 11 bases matching TRBD1. CDR3 length: 17 amino acids. V trimming: 2 bases; J trimming: 7 bases; junction bases outside the gene matches: 7. CDR1 LGHNA and CDR2 YNFKEQ come from the germline V gene. CDR3 in DNA: TGTGCCAGCAGCCAACTTGTAAGGGACAGGGGGAATTCACCCCTCCACTTT. It translates to CASSQLVRDRGNSPLHF.

This rearrangement joins TRBV5-6 to TRBJ2-6; a weak D match, TRBD1 (5 bases). Trimming took 4 bases from V and 0 from J, leaving 11 bases between them. The germline V gene has CDR1 SGHDT and CDR2 YYEEEE. There are 16 residues in the CDR3. CDR3 amino acids: CASSPTDTSGANVLTF. The CDR3, as DNA: TGTGCCAGCAGCCCGACGGACACCTCTGGGGCCAACGTCCTGACTTTC.

The rearrangement joins TRBV5-5 to TRBJ1-1, with D possibly TRBD1 on 6 matching bases. The CDR3 runs 15 residues. The germline CDR1 and CDR2 sequences are SGHKS and YYEKEE (reference sequence). Trimming took off 4 bases at V and 1 base at J, with 14 bases between the two ends. CDR3 nucleotide sequence: TGTGCCAGCAGCCCATGGACAGACTCGAACACTGAAGCTTTCTTT. Residues: CASSPWTDSNTEAFF.